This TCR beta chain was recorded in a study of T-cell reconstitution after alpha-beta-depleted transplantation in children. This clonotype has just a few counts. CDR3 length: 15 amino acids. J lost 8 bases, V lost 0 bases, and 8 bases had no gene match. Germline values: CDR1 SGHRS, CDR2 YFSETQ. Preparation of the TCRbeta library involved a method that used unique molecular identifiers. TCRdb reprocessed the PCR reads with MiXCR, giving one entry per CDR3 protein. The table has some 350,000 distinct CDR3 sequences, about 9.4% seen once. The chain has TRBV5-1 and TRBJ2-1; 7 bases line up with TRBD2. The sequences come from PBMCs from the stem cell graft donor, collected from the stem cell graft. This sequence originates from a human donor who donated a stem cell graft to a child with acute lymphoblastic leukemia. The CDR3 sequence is CASSLGQGGADEQFF. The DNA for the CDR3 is TGCGCCAGCAGCTTGGGGCAGGGAGGGGCCGATGAGCAGTTCTTC.